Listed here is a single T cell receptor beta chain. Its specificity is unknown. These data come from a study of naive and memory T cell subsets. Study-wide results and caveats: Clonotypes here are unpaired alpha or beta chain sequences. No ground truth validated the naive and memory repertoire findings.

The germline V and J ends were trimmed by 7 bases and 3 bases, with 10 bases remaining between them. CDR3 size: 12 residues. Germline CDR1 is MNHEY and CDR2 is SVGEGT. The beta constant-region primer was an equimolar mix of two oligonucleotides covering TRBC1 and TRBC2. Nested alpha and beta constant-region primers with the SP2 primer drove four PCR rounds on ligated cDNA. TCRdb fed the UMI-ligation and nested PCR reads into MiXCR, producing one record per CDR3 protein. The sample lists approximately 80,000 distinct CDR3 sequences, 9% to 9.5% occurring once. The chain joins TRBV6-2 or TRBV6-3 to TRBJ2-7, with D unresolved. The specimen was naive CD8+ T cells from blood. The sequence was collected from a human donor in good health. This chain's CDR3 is CASTTDCYEQYF. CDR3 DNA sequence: TGTGCCAGCACAACTGACTGCTACGAGCAGTACTTC.